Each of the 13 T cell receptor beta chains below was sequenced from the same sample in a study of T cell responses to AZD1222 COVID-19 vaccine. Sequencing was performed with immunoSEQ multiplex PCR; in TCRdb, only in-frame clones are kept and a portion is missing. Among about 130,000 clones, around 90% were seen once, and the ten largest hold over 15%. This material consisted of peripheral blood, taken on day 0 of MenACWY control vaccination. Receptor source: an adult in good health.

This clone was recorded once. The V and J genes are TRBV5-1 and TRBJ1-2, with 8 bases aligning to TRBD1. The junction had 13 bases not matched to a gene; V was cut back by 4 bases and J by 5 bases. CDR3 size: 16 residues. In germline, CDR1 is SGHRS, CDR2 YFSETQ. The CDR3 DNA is TGCGCCAGCAGCCGTACTCACAATCAGGGGGCGTATGGCTACACCTTC. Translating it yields CASSRTHNQGAYGYTF.

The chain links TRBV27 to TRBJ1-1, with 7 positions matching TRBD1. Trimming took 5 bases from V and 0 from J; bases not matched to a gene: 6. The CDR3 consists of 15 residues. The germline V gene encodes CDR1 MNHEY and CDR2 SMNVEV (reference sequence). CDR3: CASSGRGFMNTEAFF. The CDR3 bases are TGTGCCAGCAGTGGCAGGGGGTTCATGAACACTGAAGCTTTCTTT.

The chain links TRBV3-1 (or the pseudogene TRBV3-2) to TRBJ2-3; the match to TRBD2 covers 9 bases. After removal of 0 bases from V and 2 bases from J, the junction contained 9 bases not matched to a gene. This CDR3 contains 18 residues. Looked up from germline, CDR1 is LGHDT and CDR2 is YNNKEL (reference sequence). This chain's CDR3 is CASSQDSAAGGYTDTQYF. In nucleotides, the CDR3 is TGTGCCAGCAGCCAAGATTCCGCGGCGGGAGGGTACACAGATACGCAGTATTTT.

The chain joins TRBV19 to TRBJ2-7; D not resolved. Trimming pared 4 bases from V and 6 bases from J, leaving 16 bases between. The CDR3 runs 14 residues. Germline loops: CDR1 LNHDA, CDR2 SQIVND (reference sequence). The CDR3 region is CASSTRALEREQYF. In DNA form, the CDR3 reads TGTGCCAGTAGTACCCGGGCCCTGGAGCGCGAGCAGTACTTC.

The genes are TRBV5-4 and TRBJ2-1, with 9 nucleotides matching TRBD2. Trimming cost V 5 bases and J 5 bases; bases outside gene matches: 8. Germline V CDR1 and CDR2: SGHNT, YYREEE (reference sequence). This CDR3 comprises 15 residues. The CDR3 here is CASSPRLAVNNEQFF. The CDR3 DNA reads TGTGCCAGCAGTCCCCGACTAGCGGTTAACAATGAGCAGTTCTTC.

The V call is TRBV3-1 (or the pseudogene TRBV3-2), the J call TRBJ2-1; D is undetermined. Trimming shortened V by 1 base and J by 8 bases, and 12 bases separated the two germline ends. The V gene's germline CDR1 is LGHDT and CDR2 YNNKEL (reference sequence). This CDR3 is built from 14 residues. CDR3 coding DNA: TGTGCCAGCAGCCAAGTTCCTAGTTCGCATGAGCAGTTCTTC. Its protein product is CASSQVPSSHEQFF.

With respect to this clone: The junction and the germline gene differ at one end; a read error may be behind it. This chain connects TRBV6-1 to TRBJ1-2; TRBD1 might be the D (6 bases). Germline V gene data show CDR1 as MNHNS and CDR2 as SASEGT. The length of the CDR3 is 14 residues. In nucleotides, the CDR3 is TGTGCCAGCAGGGAAGGGGGATTTAACTATGGCTACACCTTC. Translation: CASREGGFNYGYTF.

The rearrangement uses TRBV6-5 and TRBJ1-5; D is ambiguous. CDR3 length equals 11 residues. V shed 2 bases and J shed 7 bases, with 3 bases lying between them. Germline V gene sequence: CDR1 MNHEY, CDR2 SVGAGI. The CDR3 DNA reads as TGTGCCAGCAGTTACAGGCAGCCCCAGCATTTT. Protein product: CASSYRQPQHF.

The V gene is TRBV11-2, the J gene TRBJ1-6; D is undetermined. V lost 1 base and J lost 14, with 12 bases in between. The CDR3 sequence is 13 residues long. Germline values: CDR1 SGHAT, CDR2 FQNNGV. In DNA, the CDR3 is TGTGCCAGCAGCTTAGGAGGGTTTGGGACCCTCCACTTT. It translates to CASSLGGFGTLHF.

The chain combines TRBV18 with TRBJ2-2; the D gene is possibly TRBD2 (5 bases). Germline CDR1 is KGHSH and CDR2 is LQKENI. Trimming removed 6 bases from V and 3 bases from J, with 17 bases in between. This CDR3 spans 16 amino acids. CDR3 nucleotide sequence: TGTGCCAGCTCGGATCGTGAAGGGAGCCACACCGGGGAGCTGTTTTTT. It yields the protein CASSDREGSHTGELFF.

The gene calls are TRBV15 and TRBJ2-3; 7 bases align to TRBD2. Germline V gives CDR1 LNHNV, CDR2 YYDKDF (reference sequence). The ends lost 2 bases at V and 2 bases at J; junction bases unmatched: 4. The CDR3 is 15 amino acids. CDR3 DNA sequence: TGTGCCACCAGCAGAAATCTAGCGGTCACAGATACGCAGTATTTT. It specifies CATSRNLAVTDTQYF. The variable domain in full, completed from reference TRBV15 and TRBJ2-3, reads DAMVIQNPRYQVTQFGKPVTLSCSQTLNHNVMYWYQQKSSQAPKLLFHYYDKDFNNEADTPDNFQSRRPNTSFCFLDIRSPGLGDTAMYLCATSRNLAVTDTQYFGPGTRLTVL.

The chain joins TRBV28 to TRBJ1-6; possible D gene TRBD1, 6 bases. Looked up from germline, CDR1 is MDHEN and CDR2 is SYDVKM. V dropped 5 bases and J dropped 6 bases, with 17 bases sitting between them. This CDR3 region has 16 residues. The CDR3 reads CASSGAQGVSNSPLHF. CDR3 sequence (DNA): TGTGCCAGCAGTGGGGCACAGGGAGTGAGTAATTCACCCCTCCACTTT.

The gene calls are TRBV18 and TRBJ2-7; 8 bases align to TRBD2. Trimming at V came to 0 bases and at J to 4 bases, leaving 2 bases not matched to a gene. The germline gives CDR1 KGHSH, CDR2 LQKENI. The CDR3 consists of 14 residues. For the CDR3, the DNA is TGTGCCAGCTCACCACCAGCTAGCGGGTACGAGCAGTACTTC. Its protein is CASSPPASGYEQYF.